This passage covers 26 T cell receptor beta chains from one sample sequenced in a study of OX40 agonist ivuxolimab in advanced cancers. TCRdb keeps only in-frame clones here, not all; method: immunoSEQ multiplex PCR. The profile shows some 38,000 clones, 89% of them singletons. The sample in question was CD4+ or CD8+ T cells sorted from blood, obtained in a trial of the OX40 agonist ivuxolimab. These receptor sequences come from an adult with an advanced solid tumor such as melanoma, head and neck, liver or kidney cancer.

The gene calls are TRBV5-1 and TRBJ2-3; weak D call: TRBD2 (6 bases). Germline CDR1 and CDR2: SGHRS and YFSETQ. V was pared by 0 bases and J by 5 bases, with 10 bases between. The CDR3 sequence is 14 residues long. The CDR3 loop reads CASSLGGGEDTQYF. The CDR3 nucleotides read TGCGCCAGCAGCTTGGGGGGCGGGGAAGATACGCAGTATTTT.

This clone was seen just once. The chain employs TRBV6-6 and TRBJ2-1; the match to TRBD2 covers 11 bases. This CDR3 comprises 15 residues. With 5 bases clipped from V and 7 bases from J, the junction kept 7 bases outside the gene matches. CDR1 and CDR2 (germline): MNHNY, SVGAGI (reference sequence). The CDR3 DNA sequence: TGTGCCAGCAGTCCTCTAGCGGGGGGACTTAATGAGCAGTTCTTC. It is translated as CASSPLAGGLNEQFF.

The chain employs TRBV10-3 and TRBJ2-3; the D gene is possibly TRBD2 (7 bases). V gave up 8 bases and J gave up 5 bases, with 20 bases separating them. The V gene's germline CDR1 is ENHRY and CDR2 SYGVKD. This CDR3 is 15 amino acids long. The DNA for the CDR3 is TGTGCCATCGGGGGCCGGGAGCGGGGTGAAGATACGCAGTATTTT. It encodes CAIGGRERGEDTQYF.

This clone was recorded only once. The chain recombines TRBV27 with TRBJ2-7, with a possible D match to TRBD1 (5 bases). Germline V gene sequence: CDR1 MNHEY, CDR2 SMNVEV (reference sequence). The CDR3 sequence is 15 residues long. V shed 6 bases and J shed 0 bases, with 15 bases lying between them. Here the CDR3 reads CASSPTGASSYEQYF. CDR3 nucleotides: TGTGCCAGCAGCCCTACAGGAGCGAGCTCCTACGAGCAGTACTTC.

The rearrangement links TRBV19 to TRBJ2-4, with D unclear. Germline V lookup: CDR1 LNHDA, CDR2 SQIVND (reference sequence). The CDR3 has 15 residues. Trimming cost V 3 bases and J 6 bases, with 15 bases left between them. The CDR3 bases are TGTGCCAGTAGTATTCTGGAGTCTATAGGAAACATTCAGTACTTC. It yields the protein CASSILESIGNIQYF.

V gene TRBV6-5 combines with J gene TRBJ1-2; TRBD1 agrees at 7 bases. V was pared by 10 bases and J by 5 bases, with 16 bases of the junction left unmatched. This CDR3 has 15 amino acids. Germline-derived CDR1 and CDR2 are MNHEY and SVGAGI. CDR3 nucleotides: TGTGCCACACGACCAACAGGGGCGCTTGGTTATGGCTACACCTTC. Encoded protein: CATRPTGALGYGYTF.

The chain employs TRBV7-6 and TRBJ2-3, with unresolved D. The CDR3 sequence is 14 residues long. The germline CDR1 and CDR2 sequences are SGHVS and FNYEAQ. V was pared by 7 bases and J by 2 bases, with 13 bases between. The CDR3 region is CASTPGPITDTQYF. The CDR3 region has the DNA TGTGCCAGCACCCCCGGCCCGATCACAGATACGCAGTATTTT. Supplemented by reference TRBV7-6 and TRBJ2-3, the full variable domain reads GAGVSQSPRYKVTKRGQDVALRCDPISGHVSLYWYRQALGQGPEFLTYFNYEAQQDKSGLPNDRFSAERPEGSISTLTIQRTEQRDSAMYRCASTPGPITDTQYFGPGTRLTVL.

This chain links TRBV7-8 with TRBJ2-2; D not resolved. The V and J ends lost 0 bases and 0 bases respectively, with 8 bases between them. Germline V CDR1 and CDR2: SGHVS, FQNEAQ. There are 16 residues in the CDR3. DNA for the CDR3: TGTGCCAGCAGCTTAGCTTATAAAGCGAACACCGGGGAGCTGTTTTTT. The encoded protein is CASSLAYKANTGELFF.

The count of this clone is one. V gene TRBV20-1 combines with J gene TRBJ2-1, with TRBD2 as a possible D gene (5 bases). V was shortened by 6 bases and J by 10 bases, with 13 bases between the two germline ends. The CDR3 extends over 11 amino acids. CDR1 and CDR2 (germline): DFQATT, SNEGSKA (reference sequence). This CDR3 is CSAPLGWEQFF. CDR3 nucleotide sequence: TGCAGTGCCCCACTAGGTTGGGAGCAGTTCTTC.

For the CDR3, the DNA is TGTGCCAGCGGCACAGGGTTCGACACTGAAGCTTTCTTT. Translating gives CASGTGFDTEAFF. The gene calls are TRBV5-4 and TRBJ1-1, with D possibly matching TRBD1 (6 bases). Germline assignment: CDR1 SGHNT and CDR2 YYREEE (reference sequence). V was trimmed by 7 bases and J by 3 bases, leaving 13 bases between them. The CDR3 consists of 13 residues.

The chain uses TRBV2 and TRBJ2-7; D may correspond to TRBD1 or TRBD2 (5 bases each). The germline CDR1 and CDR2 sequences are SNHLY and FYNNEI. This CDR3 comprises 14 residues. V was shortened by 1 base and J by 2 bases, with 9 bases between the two germline ends. The CDR3 nucleotides read TGTGCCAGCAGTGAAGTCGGGGCCGCCTACGAGCAGTACTTC. This translates into CASSEVGAAYEQYF.

The chain links TRBV7-9 to TRBJ2-7, with TRBD1 identical over 7 bases. There are 15 residues in the CDR3. Germline V lookup: CDR1 SEHNR, CDR2 FQNEAQ (reference sequence). The V gene end was trimmed by 4 bases and the J gene end by 5 bases; junction bases not matched to a gene: 11. CDR3 bases: TGTGCCAGCAGCTCCACCTGGGGACAGTCAAACGAGCAGTACTTC. Its translation is CASSSTWGQSNEQYF. Complete variable domain (other parts from reference TRBV7-9 and TRBJ2-7): DTGVSQNPRHKITKRGQNVTFRCDPISEHNRLYWYRQTLGQGPEFLTYFQNEAQLEKSRLLSDRFSAERPKGSFSTLEIQRTEQGDSAMYLCASSSTWGQSNEQYFGPGTRLTVT.

The chain recombines TRBV29-1 with TRBJ1-2; D perhaps matches TRBD1 (5 bases). The V gene's germline CDR1 is SQVTM and CDR2 ANQGSEA. CDR3 length: 13 residues. Trimming cost V 8 bases and J 2 bases, with 15 bases left between them. This CDR3 is CSSIRAGNYGYTF. CDR3 sequence (DNA): TGCAGCTCTATAAGAGCAGGGAACTATGGCTACACCTTC.

The chain recombines TRBV30 with TRBJ2-1; D remains unclear. The V end lost 2 bases, the J end lost 5 bases, and 4 bases lay between the germline ends. This CDR3 contains 11 residues. CDR1 is GTSNPN and CDR2 is SVGIG in the germline V gene (reference sequence). CDR3 bases: TGTGCCTGGAGTCAACACAATGAGCAGTTCTTC. Translating gives CAWSQHNEQFF. The full variable domain, in which reference TRBV30 and TRBJ2-1 provide the parts outside the CDR3, is SQTIHQWPATLVQPVGSPLSLECTVEGTSNPNLYWYRQAAGRGLQLLFYSVGIGQISSEVPQNLSASRPQDRQFILSSKKLLLSDSGFYLCAWSQHNEQFFGPGTRLTVL.

In nucleotides, the CDR3 is TGCGCCAGCAGTCAATCACCGGACAGGGCCTACGAGCAGTACTTC. This sequence encodes CASSQSPDRAYEQYF. The chain couples TRBV23-1 to TRBJ2-7, with TRBD1 matching 8 bases. TRBV23-1 qualifies as an ORF whose function is uncertain. J gave up 2 bases and V 0 bases, and 3 bases lay outside the gene matches. This CDR3 has 15 amino acids.

Only a few counts were recorded for this clone. The chain has TRBV2 and TRBJ1-4, with D possibly matching TRBD1 (5 bases). Looked up from germline, CDR1 is SNHLY and CDR2 is FYNNEI. The CDR3 runs 16 residues. V was trimmed by 6 bases and J by 3 bases, leaving 17 bases between them. In DNA form, the CDR3 reads TGTGCCAGCAGAGATATAGGGGCGGCTCCTAATGAAAAACTGTTTTTT. Translating it yields CASRDIGAAPNEKLFF.

V is TRBV27 and J is TRBJ2-3; 7 nucleotides line up with TRBD2. Germline CDR1 reads MNHEY; CDR2 reads SMNVEV (reference sequence). The CDR3 has 15 residues. The J segment lost 0 bases and the V segment lost 2 bases, leaving 2 bases of the junction unmatched. CDR3 protein: CASSLAGVSTDTQYF. In DNA form, the CDR3 reads TGTGCCAGCAGTTTAGCGGGGGTTAGCACAGATACGCAGTATTTT.

The chain joins TRBV9 to TRBJ2-1; D is undetermined. V was pared by 2 bases and J by 3 bases, with 6 bases between. Germline values: CDR1 SGDLS, CDR2 YYNGEE. The CDR3 length is 13 residues. CDR3 sequence reads: CASSVFDYNEQFF. In DNA form, the CDR3 reads TGTGCCAGCAGCGTGTTCGACTACAATGAGCAGTTCTTC.

The chain uses TRBV6-5 and TRBJ1-5, with D maybe TRBD1 (5 bases). V shed 2 bases and J shed 6 bases, with 8 bases lying between them. There are 13 residues in the CDR3. The germline CDR1 and CDR2 sequences are MNHEY and SVGAGI. The CDR3 spells CASSYGGGQPQHF. The DNA for the CDR3 is TGTGCCAGCAGTTACGGGGGAGGTCAGCCCCAGCATTTT.

This chain connects TRBV5-1 to TRBJ2-7; D gene ambiguous. V was cut by 4 bases and J by 6 bases, with 11 bases left in between. Germline CDR1 and CDR2: SGHRS and YFSETQ. The length of the CDR3 is 12 residues. CDR3 in amino acids: CASSPDLAEQYF. The CDR3 bases are TGCGCCAGCAGCCCGGACCTCGCCGAGCAGTACTTC.

The chain has TRBV4-1 and TRBJ2-5, with D maybe TRBD1 (6 bases). Germline V gene lookup returns CDR1 MGHRA and CDR2 YSYEKL. V dropped 1 base and J dropped 2 bases, with 11 bases sitting between them. This CDR3 is built from 15 residues. CDR3 amino acids: CASSQGVGQQETQYF. The CDR3 DNA is TGCGCCAGCAGCCAAGGGGTAGGACAGCAAGAGACCCAGTACTTC.

The chain combines TRBV18 with TRBJ2-7; TRBD1 matches at 7 bases. Looked up from germline, CDR1 is KGHSH and CDR2 is LQKENI. This CDR3 comprises 13 residues. The J segment lost 7 bases and the V segment lost 4 bases, leaving 7 bases of the junction unmatched. For the CDR3, the DNA is TGTGCCAGCTCACTGACAGGGTTGGGGGAGCAGTACTTC. As protein: CASSLTGLGEQYF.

The chain employs TRBV5-1 and TRBJ2-3; a possible D gene is TRBD1 (6 bases). From germline, CDR1 is SGHRS and CDR2 YFSETQ. The length of the CDR3 is 16 residues. Trimming stripped 2 bases from V and 2 bases from J, with 15 bases between. The CDR3 spells CASSFKGQGNTDTQYF. The CDR3 DNA follows: TGCGCCAGCAGCTTTAAAGGGCAGGGGAACACAGATACGCAGTATTTT.

This clone was observed once. The CDR3 bases are TGTGCCTGGAGTATAGGGGTGGCCTATGGCTACACCTTC. Encoded protein: CAWSIGVAYGYTF. This chain joins TRBV30 and TRBJ1-2; weak D call: TRBD1 (5 bases). Between the trimmed V and J ends, which lost 2 bases and 4 bases, there was a span of 11 bases. Germline values: CDR1 GTSNPN, CDR2 SVGIG (reference sequence). The CDR3 has 13 amino acids.

The V and J genes are TRBV5-1 and TRBJ2-1; tentative D call: TRBD1 (5 bases). Trimming cost V 9 bases and J 0 bases, with 16 bases left between them. The V gene's germline CDR1 is SGHRS and CDR2 YFSETQ. The CDR3 spans 15 residues. This CDR3 is CATTGPTFSYNEQFF. CDR3 DNA: TGCGCCACCACAGGACCGACCTTCTCCTACAATGAGCAGTTCTTC.

The V call is TRBV11-2, the J call TRBJ2-3; a weak D match, TRBD2 (5 bases). Germline values: CDR1 SGHAT, CDR2 FQNNGV. The CDR3 length is 13 residues. Trimming removed 3 bases at V and 6 bases at J, with 10 bases between. The CDR3: CASSLASPDTQYF. For the CDR3, the DNA is TGTGCCAGCAGCTTGGCTAGCCCGGATACGCAGTATTTT. The entire variable domain, with the rest obtained from reference TRBV11-2 and TRBJ2-3, is as follows: EAGVAQSPRYKIIEKRQSVAFWCNPISGHATLYWYQQILGQGPKLLIQFQNNGVVDDSQLPKDRFSAERLKGVDSTLKIQPAKLEDSAVYLCASSLASPDTQYFGPGTRLTVL.